This paragraph reports one T cell receptor (beta chain). Its antigen is still unknown. Trimming removed 0 bases from V and 0 bases from J, with 14 bases in between. The germline gives CDR1 LGHNA, CDR2 YSLEER. There are 17 residues in the CDR3. The data are from a study of CD8 T cells in Susac syndrome. The authors reverse transcribed 0.5 to 1 ug RNA with random hexamers. TCRdb re-called the immunoSEQ multiplex PCR reads through MiXCR, storing one row per CDR3 protein. The table lists about 180,000 distinct CDR3 sequences, around 94% of them singletons, with 0.099% in the top ten. Study conclusions and caveats: The authors found no clonal expansion in Susac syndrome CD4+ T cell repertoires.

This receptor was identified in a human donor with Susac syndrome. V and J are TRBV4-3 and TRBJ1-1; D call uncertain. Sequencing was done on a sample of CD4+ T cells from PBMCs. The CDR3 DNA follows: TGCGCCAGCAGCCAAGATAATAGGAAAAAGTTGAACACTGAAGCTTTCTTT. Residues: CASSQDNRKKLNTEAFF.